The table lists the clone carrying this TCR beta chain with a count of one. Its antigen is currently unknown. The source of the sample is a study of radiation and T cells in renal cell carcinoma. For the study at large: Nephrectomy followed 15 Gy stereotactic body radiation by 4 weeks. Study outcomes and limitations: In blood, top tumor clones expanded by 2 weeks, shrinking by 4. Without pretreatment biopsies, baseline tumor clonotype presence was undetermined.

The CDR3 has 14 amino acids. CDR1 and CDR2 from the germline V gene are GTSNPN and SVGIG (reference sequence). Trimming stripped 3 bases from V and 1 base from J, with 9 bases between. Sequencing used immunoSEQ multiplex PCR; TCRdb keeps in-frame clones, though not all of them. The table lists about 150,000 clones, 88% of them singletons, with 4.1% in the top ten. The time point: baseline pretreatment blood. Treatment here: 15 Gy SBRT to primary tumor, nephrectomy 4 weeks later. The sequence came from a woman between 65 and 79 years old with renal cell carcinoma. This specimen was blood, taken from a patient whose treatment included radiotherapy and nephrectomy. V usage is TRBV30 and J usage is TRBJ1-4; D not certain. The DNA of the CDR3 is TGTGCCTGGAGCCCCGGCCGAACTAATGAAAAACTGTTTTTT. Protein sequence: CAWSPGRTNEKLFF.